This T cell receptor beta chain was found in a study of cytomegalovirus exposure and HLA in healthy donors. 13 Jbeta primers and 60 Vbeta primers were used for the PCR. Produced via immunoSEQ multiplex PCR; TCRdb's table is partial and in-frame only. Of 200,000 to 250,000 clones in the sample, roughly 80% are singletons; the top ten hold 3.8%. After removal of 0 bases from V and 6 bases from J, the junction contained 10 bases not matched to a gene. Germline values: CDR1 LNHNV, CDR2 YYDKDF (reference sequence). The CDR3 has 17 amino acids. The TCR originated in a male donor in good health and CMV-seronegative. The chain has TRBV15 and TRBJ2-3, with TRBD2 identical over 9 bases. The sequenced sample consisted of PBMCs. CDR3 nucleotide sequence: TGTGCCACCAGCAGAGATCCTGCTGCTAGCGGGACGGATACGCAGTATTTT. Its translation: CATSRDPAASGTDTQYF.